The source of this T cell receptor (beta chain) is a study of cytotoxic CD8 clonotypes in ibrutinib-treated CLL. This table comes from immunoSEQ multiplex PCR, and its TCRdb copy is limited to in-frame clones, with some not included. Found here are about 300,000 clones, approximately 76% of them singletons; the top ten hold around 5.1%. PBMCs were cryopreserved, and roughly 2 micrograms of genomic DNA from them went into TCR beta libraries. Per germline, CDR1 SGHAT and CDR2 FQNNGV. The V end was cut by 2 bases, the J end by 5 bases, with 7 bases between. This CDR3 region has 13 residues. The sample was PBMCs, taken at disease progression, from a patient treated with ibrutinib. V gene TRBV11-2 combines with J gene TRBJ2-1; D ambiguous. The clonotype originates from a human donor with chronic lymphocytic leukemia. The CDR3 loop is CASSLLGDNEQFF. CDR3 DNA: TGTGCCAGCAGCTTACTCGGCGACAATGAGCAGTTCTTC.